The clone carrying this T cell receptor beta chain came up a few times. Antigen: not known. At the DNA level, this CDR3 is encoded by other sequences in the same sample as well. Trimming pared 1 base from V and 1 base from J, leaving 5 bases between. Germline CDR1 and CDR2: SGDLS and YYNGEE. CDR3 length: 14 amino acids. The sample belongs to a study of beta chain features in type 1 diabetes. Whole-study findings and limits: The naive, central memory and Treg TCRB repertoires looked more alike in patients than they did in healthy donors. Cells with high TCR expression could be over-represented when cDNA is sequenced.

The sequenced template was cDNA made from the entire isolated RNA. Measured with immunoSEQ multiplex PCR; TCRdb has only the in-frame clones, and not every one. The sample records hundreds of thousands of clones, roughly 15% being singletons. The chain couples TRBV9 to TRBJ1-4; D unresolved. Material: naive CD4+ T cells from blood. The sequence derives from a woman under 30 in good health. CDR3 nucleotide sequence: TGTGCCAGCAGCGTAAGCGGAACTAATGAAAAACTGTTTTTT. Protein: CASSVSGTNEKLFF.